The clone carrying this T cell receptor beta chain was counted a few times. The antigen is unknown. Trimming took 1 base from V and 2 from J, leaving 4 bases between them. The CDR3 is 13 amino acids. Germline V CDR1 and CDR2: LNHDA, SQIVND (reference sequence). The sample belongs to a study of tumor-infiltrating lymphocytes in localized non-small cell lung cancer. Study at large: Several tumor histologies, both smoking statuses, and some post-neoadjuvant chemotherapy samples were included. Each patient gave resected tumor and non-adjacent uninvolved lung tissue. Study outcomes and limitations: Available tissue quantity limited TCR sequencing to a patient subset. Different pieces of the same tissue were used for each assay.

The table came from immunoSEQ multiplex PCR; TCRdb's copy has only in-frame clones and leaves some out. The sample yields 6,000 to 7,500 clones, around two thirds seen once. The TCR originated in a human donor with non-small cell lung cancer. V is TRBV19 and J is TRBJ2-3; D not certain. Sequences were obtained from uninvolved lung tissue not adjacent to the tumor. Here the CDR3 reads CASSIGATDTQYF. The DNA of the CDR3 is TGTGCCAGTAGTATAGGGGCCACAGATACGCAGTATTTT.